Listed below are T cell receptor beta chains from one sample, sequenced in a study of blood T cells in healthy people across ages. From the 5' RACE reads, TCRdb called clonotypes with MiXCR, one entry per CDR3 protein. The repertoire holds some 1.6 million distinct CDR3 sequences, with about 31% as singletons. The specimen sequenced was blood. The receptors here all came from a woman in her twenties or thirties in good health. CDR3s include the opening cysteine and the closing phenylalanine or tryptophan. The D gene is left open where the match is weak. Not every row has a clone size; where given, it reads once, few, many or a size class.

cdr3_aa cdr3_nt clone_size d_call j_call cdr3_length v_call
CASSFGRNYGYTF TGTGCCAGCAGTTTTGGCCGGAACTATGGCTACACCTTC many . TRBJ1-2 13 TRBV12-3/TRBV12-4
CASSLARVHEQYF TGTGCCAGCAGCTTAGCCAGGGTCCACGAGCAGTACTTC many . TRBJ2-7 13 TRBV7-8
CSVEEWGRSSYEQYF TGCAGCGTTGAGGAGTGGGGGAGGAGCTCCTACGAGCAGTACTTC many . TRBJ2-7 15 TRBV29-1
CASSQDQHILRDTQYF TGTGCCAGCAGCCAAGATCAACATATCCTCCGGGATACGCAGTATTTT . . TRBJ2-3 16 TRBV3-1
CSAGRGRETEAFF TGCAGTGCTGGACGGGGGCGGGAAACTGAAGCTTTCTTT . . TRBJ1-1 13 TRBV20-1
CASSPAGISSYEQYF TGTGCCAGCAGTCCCGCCGGGATCTCCTCCTACGAGCAGTACTTC few . TRBJ2-7 15 TRBV3-1
CASSLWTGGLDEQYF TGTGCCAGCAGCCTCTGGACAGGGGGTCTGGACGAGCAGTACTTC few TRBD1 TRBJ2-7 15 TRBV9
CASSWAGTDYEQYF TGCGCCAGCAGCTGGGCCGGGACAGACTACGAGCAGTACTTC . TRBD1 TRBJ2-7 14 TRBV5-1
CSASETGGQETQYF TGCAGTGCTAGTGAGACGGGGGGTCAAGAGACCCAGTACTTC few TRBD2 TRBJ2-5 14 TRBV20-1
CSASTGGPRGTQYF TGCAGTGCTAGCACGGGAGGGCCGCGGGGGACTCAGTACTTC . TRBD2 TRBJ2-5 14 TRBV20-1
CASSQQKGEQYF TGCGCCAGCAGCCAGCAAAAAGGGGAGCAGTACTTC few . TRBJ2-7 12 TRBV4-1
CASTPGGEPQHF TGTGCCAGCACCCCGGGGGGTGAGCCCCAGCATTTT . . TRBJ1-5 12 TRBV12-3/TRBV12-4
CPSSQGTGGLSGYTF TGTCCCAGCAGCCAAGGGACGGGGGGGTTGAGTGGCTACACCTTC . . TRBJ1-2 15 TRBV4-2
CATSRDPGGGQPQHF TGTGCCACCAGCAGAGATCCGGGGGGCGGACAGCCCCAGCATTTT once . TRBJ1-5 15 TRBV15
CASSLVRMGGSQETQYF TGTGCCAGCAGCTTAGTTAGGATGGGGGGATCTCAAGAGACCCAGTACTTC . . TRBJ2-5 17 TRBV7-9
CASSDPLAGVTDTQYF TGTGCCAGCAGTGATCCGCTAGCGGGGGTCACAGATACGCAGTATTTT . TRBD2 TRBJ2-3 16 TRBV12-3/TRBV12-4
CASSLVRGRDTQYF TGTGCCAGCAGTTTGGTCAGGGGCCGAGATACGCAGTATTTT many . TRBJ2-3 14 TRBV27
CASSLFGGPDTEAFF TGTGCCAGCAGTTTATTCGGGGGGCCAGACACTGAAGCTTTCTTT . . TRBJ1-1 15 TRBV27
CASSLRGSGTEAFF TGTGCCAGCAGTTTACGGGGCTCAGGCACTGAAGCTTTCTTT many . TRBJ1-1 14 TRBV12-3/TRBV12-4
CASSLTPGRGARSPLHF TGTGCCAGCAGCTTAACTCCGGGACGGGGGGCCAGATCACCCCTCCACTTT . . TRBJ1-6 17 TRBV7-3